These 25 T cell receptor beta chains share one sample of origin, sequenced in a study of T-cell memory formation after mild COVID-19. TCRdb called the 5' RACE reads again in MiXCR, with one record for every CDR3 protein. The data contain 65,000 to 90,000 distinct CDR3 sequences, 10% to 15% of them singletons. The sequencing sample was made of PBMCs or a T cell subset sorted from them (not recorded which). Receptor source: a man between 18 and 29 years old who had mild COVID-19 (a few samples of this study predate the infection). Cell type and time point are not known.

The CDR3 reads CASSPWTGRDEQYV. DNA of the CDR3: TGCGCCAGCAGCCCCTGGACAGGGAGGGACGAGCAGTACGTC. This chain uses TRBV4-1 with TRBJ2-7; D is perhaps TRBD1 (8 bases). V gave up 4 bases and J gave up 5 bases, with 15 bases separating them. Germline CDR1 and CDR2: MGHRA and YSYEKL. CDR3 size: 14 residues.

The chain uses TRBV7-2 and TRBJ2-7; no definite D call. Trimming stripped 5 bases from V and 1 base from J, with 15 bases between. CDR1 SGHTA and CDR2 FQGNSA come from the germline V gene. CDR3 size: 15 residues. The chain's CDR3 is CASSPTAALSYEQYF. CDR3 nucleotides: TGTGCCAGCAGCCCAACCGCAGCCCTATCCTACGAGCAGTACTTC.

This chain links TRBV5-1 with TRBJ2-5, with 10 positions matching TRBD1. This CDR3 is built from 16 residues. Germline lookup yields CDR1 SGHRS and CDR2 YFSETQ. Unmatched junction bases numbered 5, after V lost 0 bases and J lost 3 bases. The CDR3 protein is CASSLDLDRGEETQYF. DNA of the CDR3: TGCGCCAGCAGCTTGGATCTGGACAGGGGGGAAGAGACCCAGTACTTC.

This clonotype was counted a few times. The chain is built from TRBV11-2 and TRBJ2-4, with D possibly being TRBD1 (5 bases). V was pared by 5 bases and J by 1 base, with 12 bases between. The CDR3 has 15 amino acids. Germline V CDR1 and CDR2: SGHAT, FQNNGV. The CDR3 region has the DNA TGTGCCAGCAGCCTGGGGCCCGGCGCCAAAAACATTCAGTACTTC. Its translation is CASSLGPGAKNIQYF.

The DNA of the CDR3 is TGCGCCAGCAGCCAAGCCCTCAGGGGGTACTCTGGAAACACCATATATTTT. The encoded protein is CASSQALRGYSGNTIYF. The chain is built from TRBV4-1 and TRBJ1-3; 7 positions match TRBD1. The CDR3 runs 17 residues. Germline assignment: CDR1 MGHRA and CDR2 YSYEKL. The trim removed 1 base at V and 0 bases at J, leaving 6 bases unmatched.

CDR3: CASSQQTDTQYF. In DNA form, the CDR3 reads TGCGCCAGCAGCCAACAGACAGATACGCAGTATTTT. The rearrangement joins TRBV4-3 to TRBJ2-3; no definite D call. The CDR3 runs to 12 residues. V lost 2 bases, J lost 3 bases, and 3 bases lay in between. Germline V gene data show CDR1 as LGHNA and CDR2 as YSLEER.

V usage is TRBV7-6 and J usage is TRBJ2-2; 10 bases line up with TRBD2. The CDR3 has 14 amino acids. Trimming took 5 bases from V and 4 from J; bases not matched to a gene: 1. Germline CDR1 reads SGHVS; CDR2 reads FNYEAQ. Written as DNA, the CDR3 is TGTGCCAGCAGCCCTAGCGGGGGCACCGGGGAGCTGTTTTTT. Protein: CASSPSGGTGELFF.

The V call is TRBV7-6, the J call TRBJ2-2, with a possible D match to TRBD1 (7 bases). CDR1 is SGHVS, CDR2 FNYEAQ, per germline. The CDR3 sequence is 17 residues long. The germline V and J ends were trimmed by 2 bases and 1 base, with 14 bases remaining between them. CDR3 loop: CASSLMWQGGNTGELFF. CDR3 DNA: TGTGCCAGCAGCTTAATGTGGCAGGGGGGGAACACCGGGGAGCTGTTTTTT.

This clonotype was detected only a few times. The V and J genes are TRBV20-1 and TRBJ1-2; D possibly corresponds to TRBD1 (6 bases). Per the germline V gene, CDR1 is DFQATT and CDR2 is SNEGSKA (reference sequence). V lost 0 bases, J lost 5 bases, and 10 bases lay in between. CDR3 size: 13 residues. The CDR3 nucleotides are TGCAGTGCTAGAGACCCAACAGGGTATGGCTACACCTTC. The encoded protein is CSARDPTGYGYTF.

The chain employs TRBV5-6 and TRBJ2-6; D gene unclear. This CDR3 comprises 15 residues. Germline V gene lookup returns CDR1 SGHDT and CDR2 YYEEEE. The germline V and J ends were trimmed by 0 bases and 4 bases, with 8 bases remaining between them. The CDR3 DNA is TGTGCCAGCAGCTTGGGTCCCTTCGGGGCCAACGTCCTGACTTTC. Its translation is CASSLGPFGANVLTF.

The genes are TRBV11-1 and TRBJ1-3; weak D call: TRBD1 (5 bases). The CDR3 length is 17 residues. Germline V gene sequence: CDR1 SGHAT, CDR2 FQDESV (reference sequence). V gave up 5 bases and J gave up 0 bases, with 17 bases separating them. CDR3 nucleotide sequence: TGTGCCAGCAGCCTGGACGGGGCCGCCGACTCTGGAAACACCATATATTTT. Its translation is CASSLDGAADSGNTIYF.

This clonotype was counted between two and nine times. The chain couples TRBV12-3 or TRBV12-4 to TRBJ1-4; 7 bases fit TRBD1. V was clipped by 6 bases and J by 5 bases; unmatched bases: 6. The CDR3 contains 14 residues. The CDR3 bases are TGTGCCAGCAGCCAACAGGGGATCAATGAAAAACTGTTTTTT. Translating it yields CASSQQGINEKLFF.

This clonotype has a count of ten or more. V is TRBV5-1 and J is TRBJ2-5; D is uncertain. Trimming pared 4 bases from V and 5 bases from J, leaving 18 bases between. The CDR3 covers 15 residues. The germline CDR1 and CDR2 sequences are SGHRS and YFSETQ. CDR3 sequence: CASSPRFPGWETQYF. The CDR3 region has the DNA TGCGCCAGCAGCCCCCGTTTCCCAGGCTGGGAGACCCAGTACTTC.

The table lists this clonotype with a few counts. The chain links TRBV7-8 to TRBJ2-7, with D tentatively TRBD1 or TRBD2 (6 bases each). The germline V gene encodes CDR1 SGHVS and CDR2 FQNEAQ. The CDR3 is made up of 13 amino acids. Trimming pared 5 bases from V and 5 bases from J, leaving 13 bases between. CDR3 region: CASSLQGGNEQYV. CDR3 DNA sequence: TGTGCCAGCAGCCTACAGGGCGGGAACGAGCAGTACGTC.

The rearrangement uses TRBV11-2 and TRBJ2-3; 15 bases line up with TRBD2. This CDR3 region has 19 residues. CDR1 is SGHAT and CDR2 is FQNNGV in the germline V gene. The V and J ends lost 6 bases and 4 bases, in that order; junction bases with no gene match: 14. As DNA, the CDR3 is TGTGCCAGCAGTAACACCCCAGGACTAGCGGGGGGGCTGGCAGATACGCAGTATTTT. It yields the protein CASSNTPGLAGGLADTQYF.

This clonotype has a handful of counts. The chain uses TRBV29-1 and TRBJ2-2; D might be TRBD1 (6 bases). V lost 2 bases and J lost 3, with 13 bases in between. The CDR3 spans 15 residues. Germline CDR1 is SQVTM and CDR2 is ANQGSEA. The CDR3 coding sequence is TGCAGCGTTGAAAGTTGGGCAGGGGACACCGGGGAGCTGTTTTTT. This codes for CSVESWAGDTGELFF.

The CDR3: CSAAGGWGNEQFF. CDR3 sequence (DNA): TGCAGCGCAGCGGGGGGCTGGGGCAATGAGCAGTTCTTC. The chain is built from TRBV29-1 and TRBJ2-1, with 9 bases matching TRBD2. The CDR3 is made up of 13 amino acids. Germline CDR1 and CDR2: SQVTM and ANQGSEA. Germline trimming cut 7 bases from V and 6 bases from J; bases unmatched to any gene: 7.

A few counts support this clonotype. V is TRBV9 and J is TRBJ2-5; 7 bases align to TRBD1. The J segment lost 5 bases and the V segment lost 3 bases, leaving 7 bases of the junction unmatched. Germline V gives CDR1 SGDLS, CDR2 YYNGEE. The CDR3 runs to 14 residues. This CDR3 is CASSDPTGQETQYF. The CDR3 bases are TGTGCCAGCAGCGACCCGACAGGGCAGGAGACCCAGTACTTC. The complete variable domain, with remaining parts taken from reference TRBV9 and TRBJ2-5, reads DSGVTQTPKHLITATGQRVTLRCSPRSGDLSVYWYQQSLDQGLQFLIQYYNGEERAKGNILERFSAQQFPDLHSELNLSSLELGDSALYFCASSDPTGQETQYFGPGTRLLVL.

V usage is TRBV5-1 and J usage is TRBJ1-2, with TRBD1 matching over 8 bases. The CDR3 totals 14 residues. The germline CDR1 and CDR2 sequences are SGHRS and YFSETQ. The trim removed 4 bases at V and 4 bases at J, leaving 6 bases unmatched. The CDR3 coding sequence is TGCGCCAGCAGCGCCCCAGACAGGGGCTATGGCTACACCTTC. Protein: CASSAPDRGYGYTF. Drawing the rest from reference TRBV5-1 and TRBJ1-2, the complete variable domain is KAGVTQTPRYLIKTRGQQVTLSCSPISGHRSVSWYQQTPGQGLQFLFEYFSETQRNKGNFPGRFSGRQFSNSRSEMNVSTLELGDSALYLCASSAPDRGYGYTFGSGTRLTVV.

In this sample, this clonotype turned up a few times. At one boundary the junction diverges from the germline segment, which might be a read error. This sequence joins TRBV12-3 or TRBV12-4 and TRBJ1-5; 7 nucleotides align to TRBD1. CDR3 length: 13 amino acids. The CDR3 reads CASRPTGNRPQHF. The CDR3, as DNA: TGTGCCAGCAGGCCGACAGGGAATCGGCCCCAGCATTTT.

In its sample, this clonotype was seen a few times. The chain carries TRBV10-3 and TRBJ2-7, with no clear D. The CDR3 spans 13 residues. In germline, CDR1 is ENHRY, CDR2 SYGVKD. The V and J ends lost 4 bases and 3 bases respectively, with 10 bases between them. As DNA, the CDR3 is TGTGCCATCAGTGCCGGACCGAACTACGAGCAGTACGTC. This gives the protein CAISAGPNYEQYV.

This clonotype has a count of ten or more. The chain recombines TRBV7-8 with TRBJ2-5; the D gene is possibly TRBD2 (5 bases). Germline CDR1 reads SGHVS; CDR2 reads FQNEAQ. This CDR3 region has 12 residues. V was pared by 7 bases and J by 6 bases, with 12 bases between. CDR3 sequence: CASIGGPKTQYF. In nucleotides, the CDR3 is TGTGCCAGCATTGGCGGGCCCAAGACCCAGTACTTC.

This clonotype was found a few times. This chain joins TRBV2 and TRBJ2-2; D remains ambiguous. CDR3 length: 12 residues. V shed 3 bases and J shed 6 bases, with 5 bases lying between them. Germline loops: CDR1 SNHLY, CDR2 FYNNEI. In nucleotides, the CDR3 is TGTGCCAGCAGTGACACGGCCGGGGAGCTGTTTTTT. Translation gives CASSDTAGELFF.

This clonotype was detected a few times. This chain joins TRBV7-9 and TRBJ2-7; D is possibly TRBD2 (5 bases). The CDR3 covers 13 residues. Trimming removed 10 bases at V and 4 bases at J, with 17 bases between. CDR1 is SEHNR, CDR2 FQNEAQ, per germline (reference sequence). This chain's CDR3 is CAIPSGSGYEQYF. The CDR3 nucleotides are TGTGCCATCCCGTCGGGATCCGGTTACGAGCAGTACTTC.

The V call is TRBV9, the J call TRBJ1-6, with D perhaps matching TRBD1 (6 bases). The V end lost 3 bases, the J end lost 0 bases, and 13 bases lay between the germline ends. This CDR3 is 17 amino acids long. Germline CDR1 SGDLS, CDR2 YYNGEE. CDR3 sequence reads: CASSGDRTSSYNSPLHF. The CDR3 coding sequence is TGTGCCAGCAGCGGAGACAGGACTAGCTCCTATAATTCACCCCTCCACTTT.